Listed below are T cell receptor beta chains from one sample, sequenced in a study of technical replicates of blood from a few donors. Using immunoSEQ multiplex PCR, the repertoire was profiled, and TCRdb retains in-frame clones only, with some absent. The sample contains about 80,000 clones, roughly 94% of which appear only once. Sequencing was done on a sample of T cells isolated from PBMCs. All receptors derive from a human donor in good health. The CDR3 runs from the conserved cysteine through the conserved F or W. A D gene is named only where the DNA matches it firmly. Clone size is stated in some rows and not others, as once, few, many or a class when expanded.

abundance,len,v_gene,d_gene,j_gene,CDR3aa,CDR3nt
.,15,TRBV5-1,TRBD1,TRBJ1-5,CASSSTGNDNQPQHF,TGCGCCAGCAGCTCGACAGGGAACGACAATCAGCCCCAGCATTTT
.,14,TRBV29-1,.,TRBJ2-1,CSVDRPGISDEQFF,TGCAGCGTTGATAGGCCGGGGATAAGCGATGAGCAGTTCTTC
few,15,TRBV30,TRBD1,TRBJ1-1,CAWAGTGFPNTEAFF,TGTGCCTGGGCCGGGACAGGTTTTCCGAACACTGAAGCTTTCTTT
once,17,TRBV9,TRBD1,TRBJ2-3,CASSAGDRETFTDTQYF,TGTGCCAGCAGCGCTGGGGACAGAGAAACATTCACAGATACGCAGTATTTT
.,15,TRBV19,TRBD1,TRBJ2-7,CASSGPGTGGYQQYF,TGTGCCTCTTCGGGGCCCGGGACAGGGGGCTATCAGCAGTACTTC
medium-sized,17,TRBV6-1,TRBD1,TRBJ2-7,CASSEARGGTGLYEQYF,TGTGCCAGCAGTGAAGCGAGGGGGGGGACAGGGCTCTACGAGCAGTACTTC
once,15,TRBV4-1,.,TRBJ2-7,CASSQGLSFPYEQYF,TGCGCCAGCAGCCAAGGTTTGTCGTTTCCCTACGAGCAGTACTTC
.,16,TRBV4-1,.,TRBJ2-3,CASSQAYSGYTDTQYF,TGCGCCAGCAGCCAAGCCTACTCGGGATACACAGATACGCAGTATTTT
.,15,TRBV7-2,TRBD2,TRBJ2-5,CASSLNLAGVETQYF,TGTGCCAGCAGCTTAAATCTAGCGGGAGTAGAGACCCAGTACTTC
.,16,TRBV5-8,TRBD1,TRBJ1-5,CASSPTSGQGDQPQHF,TGTGCCAGCAGCCCTACTTCGGGACAGGGGGATCAGCCCCAGCATTTT
.,15,TRBV6-5,.,TRBJ1-4,CASGGGWTANEKLFF,TGTGCCAGCGGTGGAGGTTGGACGGCTAATGAAAAACTGTTTTTT
.,14,TRBV5-1,.,TRBJ1-3,CASSLGGSGNTIYF,TGCGCCAGCAGCTTAGGAGGGTCTGGAAACACCATATATTTT
.,16,TRBV10-1,TRBD2,TRBJ2-5,CASSEGLAGSLGTQYF,TGCGCCAGCAGTGAGGGGCTAGCGGGATCCTTGGGGACCCAGTACTTC
once,15,TRBV5-4,.,TRBJ1-5,CASSFGGDLGQPQHF,TGTGCCAGCAGCTTTGGAGGGGATCTTGGTCAGCCCCAGCATTTT
.,16,TRBV5-4,TRBD1,TRBJ1-1,CASSLPPDRDNAEAFF,TGTGCCAGCAGCTTGCCCCCGGACAGGGATAACGCTGAAGCTTTCTTT
.,15,TRBV5-1,TRBD1,TRBJ2-5,CASSLGTAGQETQYF,TGCGCCAGCAGCCTAGGGACAGCCGGCCAAGAGACCCAGTACTTC
.,15,TRBV14,.,TRBJ2-1,CASSLGLARVIEQFF,TGTGCCAGCAGCTTGGGTTTAGCTCGGGTTATTGAGCAGTTCTTC
.,15,TRBV7-9,TRBD1,TRBJ1-4,CASSFDRAVNEKLFF,TGTGCCAGCAGCTTCGACAGGGCTGTTAATGAAAAACTGTTTTTT
.,17,TRBV4-3,TRBD2,TRBJ2-7,CASSQEGIPSGAYEQYF,TGCGCCAGCAGCCAAGAGGGGATCCCTAGCGGGGCCTACGAGCAGTACTTC
.,14,TRBV30,.,TRBJ2-5,CAWKKRDTQETQYF,TGTGCCTGGAAAAAGCGGGACACACAAGAGACCCAGTACTTC
.,17,TRBV27,TRBD2,TRBJ2-3,CASSLSEREVGTDTQYF,TGTGCCAGCAGTTTATCCGAGCGGGAGGTAGGCACAGATACGCAGTATTTT
.,16,TRBV9,TRBD2,TRBJ2-7,CASSVAGTSGPYEQYF,TGTGCCAGCAGCGTAGCTGGGACTAGCGGGCCCTACGAGCAGTACTTC
.,14,TRBV6-5,TRBD1,TRBJ1-1,CASRLGQGYTEAFF,TGTGCCAGCAGATTGGGACAGGGGTACACTGAAGCTTTCTTT
.,13,TRBV7-9,.,TRBJ2-7,CASSLAGGYEQYF,TGTGCCAGCAGCTTAGCCGGGGGATACGAGCAGTACTTC
.,14,TRBV27,.,TRBJ1-2,CASRSPTMLYGYTF,TGTGCCAGCAGATCTCCTACCATGCTCTATGGCTACACCTTC
once,14,TRBV7-2,.,TRBJ2-5,CASSRTGTAETQYF,TGTGCCAGCAGCCGTACAGGGACCGCGGAGACCCAGTACTTC
.,15,TRBV18,TRBD1,TRBJ1-5,CASSPTGLRNQPQHF,TGTGCCAGCTCACCGACAGGGTTAAGGAATCAGCCCCAGCATTTT
once,17,TRBV11-2,TRBD1,TRBJ2-3,CASSLIGSGGNYGTQYF,TGTGCCAGCAGCTTAATTGGTTCAGGGGGCAATTACGGTACGCAGTATTTT
.,14,TRBV27,TRBD1,TRBJ1-5,CASSSIQGSQPQHF,TGTGCCAGCAGTTCGATACAGGGGTCCCAGCCCCAGCATTTT
once,15,TRBV4-1,.,TRBJ1-5,CASSYQVENYQPQHF,TGCGCCAGCAGCTATCAGGTTGAGAACTATCAGCCCCAGCATTTT
.,14,TRBV13,.,TRBJ2-7,CASSLGGKWYEQYF,TGTGCCAGCAGCTTGGGCGGGAAGTGGTACGAGCAGTACTTC
.,13,TRBV6-5,.,TRBJ2-2,CASSYSHPRELFF,TGTGCCAGCAGTTACTCCCATCCTAGGGAGCTGTTTTTT
.,14,TRBV19,TRBD1,TRBJ1-2,CASSIVQGSYGYTF,TGTGCCAGTAGTATAGTACAGGGGTCCTATGGCTACACCTTC
.,15,TRBV30,.,TRBJ2-1,CAWSRLLSAGNEQFF,TGTGCCTGGAGCCGCCTACTATCAGCGGGCAATGAGCAGTTCTTC
.,14,TRBV7-3,.,TRBJ1-1,CASSLQGRMLEAFF,TGTGCCAGCAGCTTACAGGGCCGGATGTTAGAAGCTTTCTTT
.,14,TRBV11-2,.,TRBJ1-2,CASSLQGGGYGYTF,TGTGCCAGCAGCTTACAGGGAGGTGGCTATGGCTACACCTTC
.,14,TRBV30,TRBD2,TRBJ2-7,CAWGSGTSAYEQYF,TGTGCCTGGGGGAGCGGGACTAGCGCCTACGAGCAGTACTTC
.,17,TRBV7-9,TRBD2,TRBJ2-1,CASSLAAGVAIGNEQFF,TGTGCCAGCAGCTTAGCGGCGGGAGTAGCAATAGGCAATGAGCAGTTCTTC
.,17,TRBV21-1,.,TRBJ2-1,CASSKKGGGSSYNEQFF,TGTGCCAGCAGCAAAAAGGGGGGAGGGAGCTCCTACAATGAGCAGTTCTTC
.,15,TRBV19,.,TRBJ2-1,CASSIDHSTYNEQFF,TGTGCCAGTAGTATAGACCATAGCACCTACAATGAGCAGTTCTTC
.,15,TRBV28,TRBD1,TRBJ2-3,CASSLWTGTADTQYF,TGTGCCAGCAGTTTATGGACAGGGACAGCAGATACGCAGTATTTT
.,17,TRBV7-9,TRBD2,TRBJ2-3,CASSLVSSGLQSDTQYF,TGTGCCAGCAGCTTAGTGTCTAGCGGGTTGCAATCAGATACGCAGTATTTT
.,13,TRBV5-6,.,TRBJ1-2,CASSLGEVYGYTF,TGTGCCAGCAGCTTGGGAGAAGTCTATGGCTACACCTTC
once,14,TRBV11-1,TRBD2,TRBJ2-7,CASSWREAYYEQYF,TGTGCCAGCAGCTGGCGGGAGGCTTACTACGAGCAGTACTTC
.,11,TRBV2,.,TRBJ2-7,CASVGGYEQYF,TGTGCCAGCGTAGGGGGCTACGAGCAGTACTTC
.,15,TRBV7-2,.,TRBJ1-4,CASSFPGATNEKLFF,TGTGCCAGCAGCTTTCCAGGGGCAACTAATGAAAAACTGTTTTTT
.,14,TRBV28,TRBD1,TRBJ1-5,CASRQDRENQPQHF,TGTGCCAGCAGGCAAGACAGGGAGAATCAGCCCCAGCATTTT
.,14,TRBV6-6,.,TRBJ1-2,CASQPGPGHHGYTF,TGTGCCAGCCAACCCGGGCCCGGACATCATGGCTACACCTTC
.,15,TRBV7-9,TRBD1,TRBJ2-5,CASSLRDREQETQYF,TGTGCCAGCAGCCTAAGGGACAGGGAACAAGAGACCCAGTACTTC
.,12,TRBV2,TRBD1,TRBJ2-3,CASRDRGDTQYF,TGTGCCAGCAGAGACAGGGGAGATACGCAGTATTTT
.,11,TRBV16,.,TRBJ1-1,CASSPSTEAFF,TGTGCCAGCAGCCCTTCCACTGAAGCTTTCTTT
.,13,TRBV9,.,TRBJ1-2,CASSGSGDHGYTF,TGTGCCAGCAGCGGTTCAGGGGACCATGGCTACACCTTC
.,13,TRBV7-6,.,TRBJ1-5,CASSETDNQPQHF,TGTGCCAGCAGCGAGACAGACAATCAGCCCCAGCATTTT
.,18,TRBV7-6,TRBD2,TRBJ2-1,CASSLAGLTSGSYNEQFF,TGTGCCAGCAGCTTAGCCGGATTGACTAGCGGGAGCTACAATGAGCAGTTCTTC
.,13,TRBV6-5,TRBD1,TRBJ2-4,CASGTGEGSIQYF,TGTGCCAGTGGGACAGGGGAGGGGAGCATTCAGTACTTC